One and the same sample provided the 30 T cell receptor beta chains below, sequenced in a study of blood T cells in healthy people across ages. PCR was performed a second time for roughly 7 to 11 cycles using a sample-barcoded 5' primer and a J-beta primer mix. From the 5' RACE reads, TCRdb called clonotypes with MiXCR, one entry per CDR3 protein. Counted here are roughly 1,000,000 distinct CDR3 sequences, under 30% occurring once; the ten biggest clones make up around 0.75%. This sample was shared with a second study, whose subject was T cells of mothers and their children.

The sequenced sample was blood. The receptors were gathered from a girl aged 2-9 years in good health.

This clonotype was counted between two and nine times. CDR3 region: CASRQGPLYSGANVLTF. As DNA, the CDR3 is TGTGCCAGCCGTCAGGGGCCTCTTTACTCTGGGGCCAACGTCCTGACTTTC. The J gene is TRBJ2-6, the V gene TRBV9; the D gene is possibly TRBD1 (6 bases). Germline loops: CDR1 SGDLS, CDR2 YYNGEE. Trimming shortened V by 7 bases and J by 0 bases, and 17 bases separated the two germline ends. The CDR3 has 17 residues. Full variable domain (outside the CDR3, taken from reference TRBV9 and TRBJ2-6): DSGVTQTPKHLITATGQRVTLRCSPRSGDLSVYWYQQSLDQGLQFLIQYYNGEERAKGNILERFSAQQFPDLHSELNLSSLELGDSALYFCASRQGPLYSGANVLTFGAGSRLTVL.

This clonotype appeared a single time. An end of the junction does not agree with germline; a read error may underlie this. The chain carries TRBV7-3 and TRBJ1-1; D perhaps matches TRBD1 (5 bases). Germline V CDR1 and CDR2: SGHTA, FQGTGA. This CDR3 contains 16 residues. For the CDR3, the DNA is TGTGCCAGCAGCCTAACCAACGGGGCGGGGGGCACTGAAGCTTTCTTT. This codes for CASSLTNGAGGTEAFF.

This clonotype was seen a handful of times. The chain has TRBV25-1 and TRBJ2-4; maybe TRBD2 (5 bases). V was pared by 2 bases and J by 0 bases, with 8 bases between. This CDR3 spans 15 amino acids. The germline CDR1 and CDR2 sequences are MGHDK and SYGVNS. In DNA, the CDR3 is TGTGCCAGCAGTGAAGGGGAGCAAGCCAAAAACATTCAGTACTTC. Encoded protein: CASSEGEQAKNIQYF.

This sequence joins TRBV7-8 and TRBJ1-4; D not certain. The CDR3 is made up of 15 amino acids. Germline CDR1 reads SGHVS; CDR2 reads FQNEAQ. V shed 3 bases and J shed 4 bases, with 12 bases lying between them. The CDR3 here is CASSFGFGDNEKLFF. DNA of the CDR3: TGTGCCAGCAGCTTTGGGTTCGGGGATAATGAAAAACTGTTTTTT.

This clonotype was observed a single time. The chain joins TRBV5-1 to TRBJ2-7, with D tentatively TRBD2 (6 bases). Germline CDR1 SGHRS, CDR2 YFSETQ. The CDR3 length is 14 residues. V was shortened by 0 bases and J by 5 bases, with 12 bases between the two germline ends. The CDR3 DNA follows: TGCGCCAGCAGCTTGGACTGGGGGGTTGACGAGCAGTACTTC. Translated: CASSLDWGVDEQYF.

The chain carries TRBV12-3 or TRBV12-4 and TRBJ1-2, with a possible D match to TRBD1 (6 bases). Trimming took 5 bases from V and 11 from J, leaving 24 bases between them. CDR3 length: 15 residues. The CDR3 sequence is CASSGARGLLMWYTF. CDR3 nucleotides: TGTGCCAGCAGTGGGGCGCGGGGGCTTCTAATGTGGTACACCTTC.

The chain has TRBV6-6 and TRBJ1-2; D is unclear. V lost 8 bases and J 3 bases, leaving 10 bases between the germline ends. Germline V gene data show CDR1 as MNHNY and CDR2 as SVGAGI (reference sequence). CDR3 size: 12 residues. For the CDR3, the DNA is TGTGCCAGCCTTGGGGTGGACTATGGCTACACCTTC. It encodes CASLGVDYGYTF.

This clonotype has only a few counts. The CDR3 region has the DNA TGTGCCAGCAGCACGGAGGGGGCCGGGGCCAACGTCCTGACTTTC. This translates into CASSTEGAGANVLTF. The rearrangement joins TRBV7-9 to TRBJ2-6, with D tentatively TRBD1 (7 bases). This CDR3 contains 15 residues. The germline CDR1 and CDR2 sequences are SEHNR and FQNEAQ (reference sequence). V lost 5 bases, J lost 4 bases, and 12 bases lay in between.

The sample holds a few counts of this clonotype. J is TRBJ2-7 and V is TRBV6-1, with D unresolved. V lost 3 bases and J 0 bases, leaving 6 bases between the germline ends. This CDR3 has 13 residues. Germline CDR1 reads MNHNS; CDR2 reads SASEGT. The DNA for the CDR3 is TGTGCCAGCAGTGAGAACATCTCCTACGAGCAGTACTTC. Translating gives CASSENISYEQYF.

CDR3 sequence (DNA): TGCAGTGCTAGAAAATCTGGGTTAGCGGCCCTACCTGGCAATGAGCAGTTCTTC. Translating it yields CSARKSGLAALPGNEQFF. J is TRBJ2-1 and V is TRBV20-1; weak D call: TRBD2 (6 bases). V dropped 2 bases and J dropped 6 bases, with 26 bases sitting between them. CDR1 DFQATT and CDR2 SNEGSKA come from the germline V gene (reference sequence). The CDR3 is 18 amino acids.

The chain is built from TRBV14 and TRBJ2-1; a possible D gene is TRBD1 (6 bases). CDR3 size: 14 residues. Trimming stripped 0 bases from V and 4 bases from J, with 7 bases between. Germline CDR1 is SGHDN and CDR2 is FVKESK. This chain's CDR3 is CASSQEDRYNEQFF. The CDR3 bases are TGTGCCAGCAGCCAAGAGGACAGATACAATGAGCAGTTCTTC.

This clonotype has only a few counts. This chain links TRBV29-1 with TRBJ2-7; 7 nucleotides line up with TRBD1. CDR3 size: 13 residues. Germline CDR1 reads SQVTM; CDR2 reads ANQGSEA. The V gene end was trimmed by 7 bases and the J gene end by 3 bases; junction bases not matched to a gene: 9. The CDR3 is CSAGQTGSYEQYF. CDR3 nucleotide sequence: TGCAGCGCGGGACAGACAGGGAGCTACGAGCAGTACTTC.

The table lists this clonotype with a few counts. The chain uses TRBV27 and TRBJ2-5; TRBD2 might be the D (6 bases). Germline-derived CDR1 and CDR2 are MNHEY and SMNVEV (reference sequence). The CDR3 totals 16 residues. The V end lost 2 bases, the J end lost 1 base, and 14 bases lay between the germline ends. The CDR3 DNA reads TGTGCCAGCAGTTTAAGGGGCGGGGTCGTCCAAGAGACCCAGTACTTC. Amino acid sequence: CASSLRGGVVQETQYF.

This clonotype has only a few counts. The chain uses TRBV7-2 and TRBJ1-1; D remains ambiguous. V lost 3 bases and J lost 3, with 11 bases in between. This CDR3 has 14 residues. From germline, CDR1 is SGHTA and CDR2 FQGNSA. CDR3 in DNA: TGTGCCAGCAGCTTCCAGGTCTGGGACACTGAAGCTTTCTTT. Translating it yields CASSFQVWDTEAFF. The full variable domain, its missing parts supplied by reference TRBV7-2 and TRBJ1-1, is GAGVSQSPSNKVTEKGKDVELRCDPISGHTALYWYRQSLGQGLEFLIYFQGNSAPDKSGLPSDRFSAERTGGSVSTLTIQRTQQEDSAVYLCASSFQVWDTEAFFGQGTRLTVV.

The chain uses TRBV10-3 and TRBJ2-3; possible D gene TRBD1, 6 bases. The CDR3 loop spans 16 amino acids. The V gene's germline CDR1 is ENHRY and CDR2 SYGVKD. V dropped 0 bases and J dropped 4 bases, with 14 bases sitting between them. CDR3 protein: CAISESDSGPSDTQYF. The CDR3 nucleotides read TGTGCCATCAGTGAGTCGGACAGTGGGCCCTCAGATACGCAGTATTTT.

This clonotype has more than one count but fewer than ten. The CDR3 DNA follows: TGCAGCGTGGAGGGACGGAAAGCCTACGAGCAGTACTTC. It yields the protein CSVEGRKAYEQYF. The gene calls are TRBV29-1 and TRBJ2-7; the D gene is possibly TRBD2 (6 bases). The CDR3 runs to 13 residues. Germline-derived CDR1 and CDR2 are SQVTM and ANQGSEA. V was cut by 6 bases and J by 2 bases, with 14 bases left in between.

A note on this clonotype: The junction shows a germline mismatch at one end, possibly a read error. CDR3 coding DNA: TGTGCCGGCAGCCGCCATCAGGGGACTGAAGCTTTCTTT. As protein: CAGSRHQGTEAFF. The chain is built from TRBV14 and TRBJ1-1, with D tentatively TRBD1 (6 bases). This CDR3 spans 13 amino acids. CDR1 is SGHDN, CDR2 FVKESK, per germline. Together with reference TRBV14 and TRBJ1-1, the CDR3 gives the full variable domain: EAGVTQFPSHSVIEKGQTVTLRCDPISGHDNLYWYRRVMGKEIKFLLHFVKESKQDESGMPNNRFLAERTGGTYSTLKVQPAELEDSGVYFCAGSRHQGTEAFFGQGTRLTVV.

The CDR3 region is CASTIAAATDTQYF. The CDR3 coding sequence is TGTGCCAGCACTATCGCGGCGGCCACAGATACGCAGTATTTT. The chain links TRBV11-2 to TRBJ2-3; D is unresolved. Germline lookup yields CDR1 SGHAT and CDR2 FQNNGV. The CDR3 is made up of 14 amino acids. The V end lost 7 bases, the J end lost 2 bases, and 13 bases lay between the germline ends.

The gene calls are TRBV18 and TRBJ1-1; D ambiguous. CDR1 is KGHSH, CDR2 LQKENI, per germline. Trimming left V 6 bases short and J 2 bases short, with 16 bases between. The CDR3 has 15 residues. The CDR3, as DNA: TGTGCCAGCTCGAAAGGAGTAGCTCCCAACACTGAAGCTTTCTTT. Encoded protein: CASSKGVAPNTEAFF.

The rearrangement uses TRBV28 and TRBJ1-5; D unclear. This CDR3 is 12 amino acids long. Deletions cut 4 bases from V and 5 bases from J, with 6 bases between. Germline V gene data show CDR1 as MDHEN and CDR2 as SYDVKM. The CDR3 here is CASSSNDQPQHF. DNA for the CDR3: TGTGCCAGCAGTTCCAACGATCAGCCCCAGCATTTT.

The CDR3 region is CSASVDRGSDEQYF. CDR3 bases: TGCAGTGCCTCGGTGGACAGGGGTAGTGACGAGCAGTACTTC. The chain employs TRBV20-1 and TRBJ2-7, with 9 positions matching TRBD1. The CDR3 covers 14 residues. The trim removed 6 bases at V and 5 bases at J, leaving 11 bases unmatched. Germline CDR1 and CDR2: DFQATT and SNEGSKA (reference sequence).

This clonotype was seen ten or more times. The chain joins TRBV29-1 to TRBJ2-5; possible D gene TRBD1, 6 bases. V lost 7 bases and J lost 4, with 13 bases in between. Germline-derived CDR1 and CDR2 are SQVTM and ANQGSEA. The length of the CDR3 is 12 residues. In nucleotides, the CDR3 is TGCAGCGCGGGACGAGGGGGAGAGACCCAGTACTTC. Amino acid sequence: CSAGRGGETQYF.

The sample holds one count of this clonotype. This may come from a read error, since a much larger clone is one base off. The conserved phenylalanine or tryptophan is not found at the CDR3 terminus, so this likely reflects a read error. The chain carries TRBV9 and TRBJ2-7; 7 bases match TRBD2. Germline values: CDR1 SGDLS, CDR2 YYNGEE. Trimming took 2 bases from V and 5 from J; bases not matched to a gene: 7. CDR3 size: 14 residues. CDR3 coding DNA: TGTGCCAGCAGCGTTGGACGACGGGGGGACGAGCAGTACCTC. Translation: CASSVGRRGDEQYL.

The chain carries TRBV13 and TRBJ2-7; D may match TRBD1 or TRBD2 (6 bases each). V shed 4 bases and J shed 3 bases, with 16 bases lying between them. Germline V lookup: CDR1 PRHDT, CDR2 FYEKMQ (reference sequence). CDR3 length equals 15 residues. The CDR3 loop is CASSSPRGPNYEQYF. In nucleotides, the CDR3 is TGTGCCAGCAGCTCCCCCCGGGGGCCGAACTACGAGCAGTACTTC.

The J gene is TRBJ2-1, the V gene TRBV27, with D perhaps matching TRBD2 (6 bases). The CDR3 runs to 16 residues. CDR1 is MNHEY, CDR2 SMNVEV, per germline (reference sequence). Trimming removed 2 bases from V and 3 bases from J, with 14 bases in between. The CDR3 region has the DNA TGTGCCAGCAGTTTAAACGGGGGAGGTGTCTACAATGAGCAGTTCTTC. It encodes CASSLNGGGVYNEQFF.

The CDR3 here is CASSLSGDNQPQHF. CDR3 bases: TGTGCCAGCAGTTTGTCGGGGGACAATCAGCCCCAGCATTTT. The V gene is TRBV27, the J gene TRBJ1-5, with TRBD1 as a possible D gene (5 bases). V lost 3 bases and J 3 bases, leaving 9 bases between the germline ends. The CDR3 covers 14 residues. Germline assignment: CDR1 MNHEY and CDR2 SMNVEV (reference sequence).

The chain carries TRBV13 and TRBJ2-5; D uncertain. The tail of the sequence fits TRBJ2-1 better, so the J call may be wrong. The CDR3 is made up of 13 amino acids. Germline loops: CDR1 PRHDT, CDR2 FYEKMQ (reference sequence). DNA for the CDR3: TGTGCCAGCAGCTTAGGCAACCGTCCTGAGCAGTTCTTC. It yields the protein CASSLGNRPEQFF.

The CDR3 sequence: CSARDSGPSTDTQYF. In nucleotides, the CDR3 is TGCAGTGCTAGAGATAGTGGCCCGAGCACAGATACGCAGTATTTT. The V and J genes are TRBV20-1 and TRBJ2-3, with D uncertain. CDR3 length: 15 residues. CDR1 and CDR2 from the germline V gene are DFQATT and SNEGSKA (reference sequence). V gave up 0 bases and J gave up 0 bases, with 10 bases separating them.

There are a few counts of this clonotype. V gene TRBV15 combines with J gene TRBJ2-5; TRBD2 is a possible D gene (5 bases). The DNA end is more similar to TRBJ2-1, so the J call may be wrong. Germline V gene sequence: CDR1 LNHNV, CDR2 YYDKDF (reference sequence). CDR3 length: 15 amino acids. The chain's CDR3 is CATSRGVVEGNEQFF. The CDR3 nucleotides are TGTGCCACCAGCAGAGGGGTAGTAGAGGGCAATGAGCAGTTCTTC.

This clonotype was picked up a small number of times. The rearrangement uses TRBV28 and TRBJ2-5; 7 bases are shared with TRBD1. Germline-derived CDR1 and CDR2 are MDHEN and SYDVKM. The CDR3 runs 17 residues. Trimming cost V 6 bases and J 5 bases; bases outside gene matches: 18. The CDR3: CASRNRQGQLPWETQYF. The CDR3 DNA reads TGTGCCAGCAGAAACAGACAGGGACAGCTCCCTTGGGAGACCCAGTACTTC.